This record covers a single TCR beta chain. Its cognate antigen is unknown. The CDR3 totals 13 residues. With 6 bases removed from V and 2 bases from J, the gap between germline ends came to 8 bases. CDR1 and CDR2 (germline): SNHLY, FYNNEI. The sample belongs to a study of T cell responses to AZD1222 COVID-19 vaccine. Study findings and constraints: The donor group comprised mostly white British people and more females; the analysis possibly underestimated clonal diversity. Just 6 or 7 AZD1222 recipients were seropositive at baseline. Receipt of two AZD1222 doses was followed by a rise in Spike-specific TCR breadth and depth.

Produced via immunoSEQ multiplex PCR; TCRdb's table is partial and in-frame only. The sample records roughly 35,000 clones, 70% to 90% being singletons. Second-dose intervals near 4 or 12 weeks were combined. The source of this sequence is an adult who received the AZD1222 COVID-19 vaccine. This sequence joins TRBV2 and TRBJ1-3; D perhaps matches TRBD1 (6 bases). The sequencing used peripheral blood, collected 28 days after the second AZD1222 dose. CDR3 protein: CASRGAPGNTIYF. DNA for the CDR3: TGTGCCAGCAGGGGGGCCCCTGGAAACACCATATATTTT.